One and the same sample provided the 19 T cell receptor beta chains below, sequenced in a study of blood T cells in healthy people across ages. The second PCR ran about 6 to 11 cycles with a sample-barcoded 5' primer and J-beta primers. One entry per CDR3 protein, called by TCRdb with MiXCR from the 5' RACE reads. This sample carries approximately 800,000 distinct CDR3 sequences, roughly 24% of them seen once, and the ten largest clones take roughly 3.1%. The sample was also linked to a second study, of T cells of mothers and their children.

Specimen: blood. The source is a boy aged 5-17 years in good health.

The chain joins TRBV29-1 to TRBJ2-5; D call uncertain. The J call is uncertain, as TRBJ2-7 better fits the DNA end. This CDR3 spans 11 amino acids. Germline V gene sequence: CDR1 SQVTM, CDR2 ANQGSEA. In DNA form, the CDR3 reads TGCAGCGGAACCTTTAGGGACGAGCAGTACTTC. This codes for CSGTFRDEQYF.

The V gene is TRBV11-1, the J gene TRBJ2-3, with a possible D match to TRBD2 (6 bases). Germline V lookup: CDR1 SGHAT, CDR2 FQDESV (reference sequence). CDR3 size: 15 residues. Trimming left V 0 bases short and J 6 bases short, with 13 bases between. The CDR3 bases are TGTGCCAGCAGCTTAGCGCGGGGATTGCAGGATACGCAGTATTTT. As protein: CASSLARGLQDTQYF. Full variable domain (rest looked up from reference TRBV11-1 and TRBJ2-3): EAEVAQSPRYKITEKSQAVAFWCDPISGHATLYWYRQILGQGPELLVQFQDESVVDDSQLPKDRFSAERLKGVDSTLKIQPAELGDSAMYLCASSLARGLQDTQYFGPGTRLTVL.

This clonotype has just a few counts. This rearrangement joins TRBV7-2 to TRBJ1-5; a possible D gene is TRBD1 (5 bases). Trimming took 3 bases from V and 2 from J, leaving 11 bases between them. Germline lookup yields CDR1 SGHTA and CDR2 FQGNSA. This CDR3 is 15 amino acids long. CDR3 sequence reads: CASSLEQAGNQPQHF. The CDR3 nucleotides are TGTGCCAGCAGCTTGGAACAGGCGGGCAATCAGCCCCAGCATTTT.

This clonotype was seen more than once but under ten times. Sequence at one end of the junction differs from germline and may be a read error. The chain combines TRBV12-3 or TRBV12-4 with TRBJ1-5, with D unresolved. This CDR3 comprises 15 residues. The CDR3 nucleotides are TGTGCCAGCAGTTCCTATATTAATAGCGATCAGCCCCAGCATTTT. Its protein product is CASSSYINSDQPQHF.

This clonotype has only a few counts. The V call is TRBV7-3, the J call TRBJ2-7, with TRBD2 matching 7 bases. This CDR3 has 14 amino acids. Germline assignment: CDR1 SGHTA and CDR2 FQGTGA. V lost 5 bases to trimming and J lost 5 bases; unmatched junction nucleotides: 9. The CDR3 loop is CASSPFGGDDEQYF. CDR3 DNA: TGTGCCAGCAGCCCCTTTGGGGGGGATGACGAGCAGTACTTC.

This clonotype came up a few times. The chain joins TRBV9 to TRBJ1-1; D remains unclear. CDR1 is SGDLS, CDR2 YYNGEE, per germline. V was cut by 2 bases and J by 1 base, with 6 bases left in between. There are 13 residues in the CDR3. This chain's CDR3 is CASSVMANTEAFF. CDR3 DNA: TGTGCCAGCAGCGTGATGGCGAACACTGAAGCTTTCTTT.

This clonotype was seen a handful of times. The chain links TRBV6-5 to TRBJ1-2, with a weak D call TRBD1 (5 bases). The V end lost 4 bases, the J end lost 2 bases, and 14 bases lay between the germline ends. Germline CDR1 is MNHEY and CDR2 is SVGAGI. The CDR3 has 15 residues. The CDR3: CASSCRRQNNYGYTF. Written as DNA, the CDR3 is TGTGCCAGCAGTTGCAGAAGACAGAACAACTATGGCTACACCTTC.

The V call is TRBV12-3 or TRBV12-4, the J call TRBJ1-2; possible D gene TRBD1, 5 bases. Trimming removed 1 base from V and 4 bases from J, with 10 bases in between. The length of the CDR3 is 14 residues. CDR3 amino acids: CASSLGPGIYGYTF. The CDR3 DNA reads TGTGCCAGCAGTTTAGGTCCAGGGATCTATGGCTACACCTTC.

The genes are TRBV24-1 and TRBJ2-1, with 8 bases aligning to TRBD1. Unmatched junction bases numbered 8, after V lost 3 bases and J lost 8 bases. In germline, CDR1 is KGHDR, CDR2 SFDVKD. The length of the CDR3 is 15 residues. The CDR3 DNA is TGTGCCACCAGTGATACAGGCCAGGGGGCAGATGAGCAGTTCTTC. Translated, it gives CATSDTGQGADEQFF.

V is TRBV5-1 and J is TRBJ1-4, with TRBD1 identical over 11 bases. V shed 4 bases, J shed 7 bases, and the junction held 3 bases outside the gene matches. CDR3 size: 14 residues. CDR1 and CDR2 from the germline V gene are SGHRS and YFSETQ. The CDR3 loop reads CASSEDRGPEKLFF. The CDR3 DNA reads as TGCGCCAGCAGCGAGGACAGGGGGCCTGAAAAACTGTTTTTT.

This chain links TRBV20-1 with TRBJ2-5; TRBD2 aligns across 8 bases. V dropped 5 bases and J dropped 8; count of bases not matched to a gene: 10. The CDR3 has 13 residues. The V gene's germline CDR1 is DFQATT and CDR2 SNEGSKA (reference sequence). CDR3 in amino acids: CSAQTSAVLTQYF. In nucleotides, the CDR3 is TGCAGTGCTCAGACTAGCGCGGTCTTAACCCAGTACTTC.

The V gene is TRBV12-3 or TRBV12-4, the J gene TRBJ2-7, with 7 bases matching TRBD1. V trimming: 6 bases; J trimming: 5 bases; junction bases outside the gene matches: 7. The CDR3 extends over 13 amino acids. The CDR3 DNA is TGTGCCAGCAGACCACGGACAGGCCACGAGCAGTACTTC. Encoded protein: CASRPRTGHEQYF.

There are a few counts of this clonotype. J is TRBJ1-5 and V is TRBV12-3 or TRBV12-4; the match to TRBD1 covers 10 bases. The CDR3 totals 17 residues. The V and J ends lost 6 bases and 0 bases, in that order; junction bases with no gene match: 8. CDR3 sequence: CASRKTGGDPSNQPQHF. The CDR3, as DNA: TGTGCCAGCAGGAAGACAGGGGGCGACCCTAGCAATCAGCCCCAGCATTTT.

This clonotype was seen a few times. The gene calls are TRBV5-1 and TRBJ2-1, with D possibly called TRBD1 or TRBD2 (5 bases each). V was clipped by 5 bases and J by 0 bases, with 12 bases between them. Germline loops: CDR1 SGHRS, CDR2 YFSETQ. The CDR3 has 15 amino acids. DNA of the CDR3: TGCGCCAGCAGGAGGGGTGACTACTCCTACAATGAGCAGTTCTTC. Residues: CASRRGDYSYNEQFF.

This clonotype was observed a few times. CDR3 DNA sequence: TGTGCCAGCAACAGAGGAGAGGGGGCGAATGGCTACACCTTC. Amino acids: CASNRGEGANGYTF. V is TRBV28 and J is TRBJ1-2, with 7 bases that match TRBD1. Germline trimming cut 7 bases from V and 6 bases from J; bases unmatched to any gene: 11. Germline CDR1 is MDHEN and CDR2 is SYDVKM. There are 14 residues in the CDR3.

The DNA of the CDR3 is TGTGCCAGCAGTTCGCCCAGGGACAGCCACGAGCAGTACTTC. It yields the protein CASSSPRDSHEQYF. V and J are TRBV28 and TRBJ2-1, with 7 bases that match TRBD1. The J call is doubtful: the DNA matches TRBJ2-7 better. Per germline, CDR1 MDHEN and CDR2 SYDVKM. This CDR3 has 14 amino acids.

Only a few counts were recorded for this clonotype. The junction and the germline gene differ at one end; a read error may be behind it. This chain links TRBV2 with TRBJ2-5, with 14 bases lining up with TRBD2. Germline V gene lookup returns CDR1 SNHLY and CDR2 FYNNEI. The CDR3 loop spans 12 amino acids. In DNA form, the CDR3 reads TGTGCCAGCAGCCAGACTAGCGGGGGGGACAGCTTC. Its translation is CASSQTSGGDSF.

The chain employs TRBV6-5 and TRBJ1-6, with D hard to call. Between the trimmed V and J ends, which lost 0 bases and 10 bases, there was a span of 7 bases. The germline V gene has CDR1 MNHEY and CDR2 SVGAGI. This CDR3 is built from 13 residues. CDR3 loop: CASSYSTESPLHF. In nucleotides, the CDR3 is TGTGCCAGCAGTTACTCGACGGAATCACCCCTCCACTTT.

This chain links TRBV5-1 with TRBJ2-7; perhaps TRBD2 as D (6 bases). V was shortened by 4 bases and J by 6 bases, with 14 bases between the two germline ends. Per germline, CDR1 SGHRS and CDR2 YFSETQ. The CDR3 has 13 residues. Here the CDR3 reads CASSKSQEGEQYF. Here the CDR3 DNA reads TGCGCCAGCAGCAAGTCTCAGGAGGGCGAGCAGTACTTC.